The TCR beta chain under discussion was sequenced for a study of PD-1 blockade in classical Hodgkin lymphoma. Study-level results: Reported findings placed baseline TCR diversity lower in newly diagnosed patients (compared with healthy donors).

There was relapse after autologous stem cell transplantation in every patient, and there was variation in brentuximab vedotin exposure. The CDR3 totals 16 residues. From germline, CDR1 is SGHVS and CDR2 FQNEAQ. V dropped 8 bases and J dropped 6 bases, with 20 bases sitting between them. The repertoire was sequenced with immunoSEQ multiplex PCR; TCRdb's copy has only in-frame clones and lacks some. The sample records approximately 98,000 clones, 89% being singletons. Notes on this clone: Its target is not known.

The chain has TRBV7-8 and TRBJ1-6; a possible D gene is TRBD1 (5 bases). This TCR came from a human donor with classical Hodgkin lymphoma. The sequencing used peripheral blood mononuclear cells (PBMCs), collected before the second cycle of nivolumab. CDR3 sequence: CASAVGRGRSNSPLHF. Written as DNA, the CDR3 is TGTGCCAGCGCCGTAGGACGGGGCCGCAGTAATTCACCCCTCCACTTT.